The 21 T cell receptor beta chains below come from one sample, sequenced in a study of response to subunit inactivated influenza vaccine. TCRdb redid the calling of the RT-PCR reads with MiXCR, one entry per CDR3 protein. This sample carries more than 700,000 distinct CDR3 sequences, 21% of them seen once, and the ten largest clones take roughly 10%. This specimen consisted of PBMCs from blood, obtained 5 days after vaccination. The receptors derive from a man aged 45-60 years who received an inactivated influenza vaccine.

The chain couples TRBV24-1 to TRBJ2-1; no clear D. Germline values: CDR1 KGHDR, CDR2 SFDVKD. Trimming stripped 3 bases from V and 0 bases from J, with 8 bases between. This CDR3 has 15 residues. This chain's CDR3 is CATSDVVGSYNEQFF. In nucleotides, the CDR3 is TGTGCCACCAGTGATGTCGTGGGCTCCTACAATGAGCAGTTCTTC.

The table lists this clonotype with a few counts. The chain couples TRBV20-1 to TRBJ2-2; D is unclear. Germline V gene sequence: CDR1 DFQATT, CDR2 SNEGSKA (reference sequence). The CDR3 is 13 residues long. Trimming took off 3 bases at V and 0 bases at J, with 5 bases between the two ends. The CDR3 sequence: CSASPANTGELFF. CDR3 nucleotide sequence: TGCAGTGCTAGCCCCGCGAACACCGGGGAGCTGTTTTTT.

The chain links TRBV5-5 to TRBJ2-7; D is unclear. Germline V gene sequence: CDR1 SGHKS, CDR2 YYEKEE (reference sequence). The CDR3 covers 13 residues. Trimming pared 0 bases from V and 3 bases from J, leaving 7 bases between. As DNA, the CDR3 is TGTGCCAGCAGCTTGGGCAGTTTCTACGAGCAGTACTTC. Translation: CASSLGSFYEQYF.

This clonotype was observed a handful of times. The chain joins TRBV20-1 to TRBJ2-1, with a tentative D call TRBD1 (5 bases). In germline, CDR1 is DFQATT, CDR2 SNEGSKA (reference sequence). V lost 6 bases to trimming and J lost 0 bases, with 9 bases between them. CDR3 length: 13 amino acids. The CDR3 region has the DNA TGCAGTGCCCCCGACAGCTCCTACAATGAGCAGTTCTTC. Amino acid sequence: CSAPDSSYNEQFF.

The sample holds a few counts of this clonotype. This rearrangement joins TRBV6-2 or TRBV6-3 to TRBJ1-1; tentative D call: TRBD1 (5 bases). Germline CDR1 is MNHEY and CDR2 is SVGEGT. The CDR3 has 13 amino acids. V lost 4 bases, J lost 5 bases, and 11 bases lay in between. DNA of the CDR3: TGTGCCAGCAGTTTTGGGGCGGGTACTGAAGCTTTCTTT. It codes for CASSFGAGTEAFF.

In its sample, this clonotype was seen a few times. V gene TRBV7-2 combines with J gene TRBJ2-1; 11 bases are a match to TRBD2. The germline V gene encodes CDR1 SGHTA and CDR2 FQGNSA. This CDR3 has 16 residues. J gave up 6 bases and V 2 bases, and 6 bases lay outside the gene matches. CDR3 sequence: CASSLYGLAGGNEQFF. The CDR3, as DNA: TGTGCCAGCAGCTTATACGGCCTAGCGGGAGGCAATGAGCAGTTCTTC.

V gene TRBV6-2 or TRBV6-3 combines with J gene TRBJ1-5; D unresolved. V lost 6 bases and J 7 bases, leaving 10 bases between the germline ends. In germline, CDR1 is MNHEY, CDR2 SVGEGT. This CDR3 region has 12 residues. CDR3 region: CASSRLEQPQHF. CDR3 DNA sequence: TGTGCCAGCAGCCGCCTGGAACAGCCCCAGCATTTT.

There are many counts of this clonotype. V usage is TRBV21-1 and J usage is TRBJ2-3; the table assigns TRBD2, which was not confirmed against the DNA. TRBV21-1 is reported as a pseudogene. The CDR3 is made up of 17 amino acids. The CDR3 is CASSNWPSGFRTDTQYF. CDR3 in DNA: TGTGCCAGCAGCAATTGGCCCAGCGGATTTCGCACAGATACGCAGTATTTT.

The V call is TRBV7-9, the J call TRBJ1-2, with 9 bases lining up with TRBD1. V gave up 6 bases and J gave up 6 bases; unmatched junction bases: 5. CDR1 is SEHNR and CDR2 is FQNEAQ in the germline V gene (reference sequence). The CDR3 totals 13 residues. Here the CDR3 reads CASRTGTGNGYTF. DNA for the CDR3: TGTGCCAGCAGGACCGGGACAGGGAATGGCTACACCTTC.

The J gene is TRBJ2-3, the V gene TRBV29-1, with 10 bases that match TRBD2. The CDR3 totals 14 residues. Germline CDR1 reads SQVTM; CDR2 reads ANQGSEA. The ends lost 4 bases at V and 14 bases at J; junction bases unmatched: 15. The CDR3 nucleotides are TGCAGCGTTGGCGAACCCTCGGGACTAGCGTGGAGGTATTTT. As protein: CSVGEPSGLAWRYF.

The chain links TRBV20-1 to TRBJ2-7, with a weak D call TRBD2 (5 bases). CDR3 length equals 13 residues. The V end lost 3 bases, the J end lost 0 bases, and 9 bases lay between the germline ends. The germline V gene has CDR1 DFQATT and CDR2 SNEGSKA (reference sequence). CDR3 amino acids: CSASPGISYEQYF. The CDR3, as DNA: TGCAGTGCTAGCCCCGGGATCTCCTACGAGCAGTACTTC.

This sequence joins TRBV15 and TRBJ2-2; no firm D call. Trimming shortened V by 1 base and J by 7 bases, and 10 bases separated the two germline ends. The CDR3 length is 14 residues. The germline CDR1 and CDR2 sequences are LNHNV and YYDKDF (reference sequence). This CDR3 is CATSRALGSGELFF. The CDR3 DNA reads TGTGCCACCAGCAGAGCACTGGGAAGCGGGGAGCTGTTTTTT.

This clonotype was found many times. The CDR3 sequence is CASSPRTGSYEQYF. CDR3 coding DNA: TGTGCCAGCAGCCCAAGGACAGGGTCCTACGAGCAGTACTTC. The rearrangement links TRBV7-2 to TRBJ2-7, with TRBD1 identical over 8 bases. The CDR3 contains 14 residues. V shed 5 bases, J shed 1 base, and the junction held 4 bases outside the gene matches. Per germline, CDR1 SGHTA and CDR2 FQGNSA.

The CDR3 region has the DNA TGTGCCAGCAGTTCGCCGGGACAGGGGGCCGCGGGTCAATGGGAGCAGTTCTTC. Its protein is CASSSPGQGAAGQWEQFF. V is TRBV12-3 or TRBV12-4 and J is TRBJ2-1, with 12 bases fitting TRBD1. V gave up 4 bases and J gave up 10 bases; unmatched junction bases: 17. The CDR3 runs 18 residues.

DNA for the CDR3: TGCAGCGTTGGACAGGGGGTTCGGGCCGGGGAGCTGTTTTTT. As protein: CSVGQGVRAGELFF. The chain combines TRBV29-1 with TRBJ2-2; 9 bases agree with TRBD1. After removal of 4 bases from V and 6 bases from J, the junction contained 6 bases not matched to a gene. Germline lookup yields CDR1 SQVTM and CDR2 ANQGSEA. The CDR3 is made up of 14 amino acids.

The CDR3 nucleotides are TGCAGTGCTAATTCCCTAGACCGCTCCTACAATGAGCAGTTCTTC. Encoded protein: CSANSLDRSYNEQFF. The J gene is TRBJ2-1, the V gene TRBV20-1; D remains unclear. CDR1 DFQATT and CDR2 SNEGSKA come from the germline V gene (reference sequence). The V gene lost 4 bases and the J gene lost 0 bases, with 13 bases spanning the gap. This CDR3 is built from 15 residues.

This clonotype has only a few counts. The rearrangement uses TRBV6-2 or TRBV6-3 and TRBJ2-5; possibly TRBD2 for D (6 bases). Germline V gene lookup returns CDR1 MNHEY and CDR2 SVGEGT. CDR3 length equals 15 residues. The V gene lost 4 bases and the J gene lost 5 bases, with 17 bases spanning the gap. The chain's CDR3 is CASSSQASVLETQYF. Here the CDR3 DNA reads TGTGCCAGCAGTTCACAAGCTAGCGTACTGGAGACCCAGTACTTC.

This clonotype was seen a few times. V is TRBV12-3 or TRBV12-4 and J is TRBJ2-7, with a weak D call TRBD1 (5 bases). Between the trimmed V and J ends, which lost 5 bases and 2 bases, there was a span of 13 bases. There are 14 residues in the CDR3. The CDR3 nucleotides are TGTGCCAGCAGTACGGACACCGGAACCTACGAGCAGTACTTC. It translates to CASSTDTGTYEQYF.

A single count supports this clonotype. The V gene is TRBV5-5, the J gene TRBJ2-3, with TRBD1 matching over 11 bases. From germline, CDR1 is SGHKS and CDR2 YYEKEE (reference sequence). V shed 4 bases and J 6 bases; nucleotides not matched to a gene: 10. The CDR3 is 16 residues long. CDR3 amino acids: CASSRTGGTTFDTQYF. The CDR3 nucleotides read TGTGCCAGCAGCCGGACAGGGGGCACAACTTTTGATACGCAGTATTTT.

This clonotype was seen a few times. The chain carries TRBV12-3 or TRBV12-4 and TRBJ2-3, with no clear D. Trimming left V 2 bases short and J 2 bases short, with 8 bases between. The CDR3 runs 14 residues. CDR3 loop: CASSLNPPTDTQYF. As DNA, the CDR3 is TGTGCCAGCAGTTTAAACCCCCCCACAGATACGCAGTATTTT.

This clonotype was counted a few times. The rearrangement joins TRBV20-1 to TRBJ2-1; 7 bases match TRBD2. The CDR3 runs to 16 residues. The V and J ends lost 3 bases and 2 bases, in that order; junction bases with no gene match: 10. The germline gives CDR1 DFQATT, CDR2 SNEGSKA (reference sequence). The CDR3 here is CSARGRRELAYNEQFF. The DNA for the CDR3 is TGCAGTGCTAGGGGGCGGCGGGAGTTGGCCTACAATGAGCAGTTCTTC.